These 30 T cell receptor beta chains came from one sample sequenced in a study of beta chain features in type 1 diabetes (dated by TCRdb to 2016 to 2019). The receptor library was made with the immunoSEQ multiplex PCR assay. The High Capacity cDNA Reverse Transcription Kit was used to reverse transcribe all of the isolated RNA, meaning that expressed TCRB transcripts were what got sequenced. TCRdb obtained this table from immuneACCESS and retained in-frame rearrangements with V and J assigned. These tables miss some clones; where compared with another copy, unresolved V genes account for less than half of the shortfall, and the remainder is unexplained. Recorded for this sample are nearly 350,000 clones; 8% of them occurred a single time. More than 0.4% of the sample comes from the top ten. The material sequenced was central memory CD4+ T cells from blood. These receptors were taken from a woman aged 18-30 years in good health.

The V and J genes are TRBV7-9 and TRBJ2-2, with a possible D match to TRBD2 (7 bases). Deletions cut 6 bases from V and 7 bases from J, with 18 bases between. Germline CDR1 and CDR2: SEHNR and FQNEAQ (reference sequence). The CDR3 spans 15 residues. CDR3 DNA sequence: TGTGCCAGCAGGGAGAACAGGGCTAGCGGCGGGGAGCTGTTTTTT. Translated, it gives CASRENRASGGELFF.

The chain uses TRBV19 and TRBJ2-5, with TRBD2 identical over 7 bases. The CDR3 sequence is 15 residues long. The J segment lost 2 bases and the V segment lost 4 bases, leaving 7 bases of the junction unmatched. Germline V gene lookup returns CDR1 LNHDA and CDR2 SQIVND (reference sequence). The CDR3 loop is CASSTPGTKQETQYF. The DNA of the CDR3 is TGTGCCAGTAGTACTCCCGGGACTAAACAAGAGACCCAGTACTTC.

There are many counts of this clone. This chain uses TRBV5-1 with TRBJ2-1; D uncertain. V gave up 6 bases and J gave up 10 bases, with 2 bases separating them. The germline CDR1 and CDR2 sequences are SGHRS and YFSETQ. The CDR3 extends over 8 amino acids. This CDR3 reads CASTEQFF. The CDR3 DNA reads TGCGCCAGCACGGAGCAGTTCTTC.

This clone turned up a few times. V and J are TRBV9 and TRBJ2-7, with 7 bases identical to TRBD2. CDR1 is SGDLS and CDR2 is YYNGEE in the germline V gene. The CDR3 is made up of 16 amino acids. J gave up 0 bases and V 6 bases, and 12 bases lay outside the gene matches. The CDR3, as DNA: TGTGCCAGCATTCGCCCCCGAGGCGGGAGCTCCTACGAGCAGTACTTC. Amino acids: CASIRPRGGSSYEQYF.

This clone was recorded a few times. The DNA for the CDR3 is TGTGCCAGCGGGGAGAGCTCTGGGGCCAACGTCCTGACTTTC. It is translated as CASGESSGANVLTF. V usage is TRBV28 and J usage is TRBJ2-6; a possible D gene is TRBD2 (5 bases). Germline assignment: CDR1 MDHEN and CDR2 SYDVKM. The CDR3 runs 14 residues. The ends were cut back, 8 bases at V and 0 bases at J, with 8 bases in the middle.

Only a few counts were recorded for this clone. The chain has TRBV15 and TRBJ2-7; D is uncertain. This CDR3 spans 13 amino acids. CDR1 is LNHNV, CDR2 YYDKDF, per germline (reference sequence). Trimming shortened V by 4 bases and J by 2 bases, and 9 bases separated the two germline ends. The CDR3 DNA sequence: TGTGCCACCAGCAAAGGGTCTGCCTACGAGCAGTACTTC. This encodes CATSKGSAYEQYF.

This clone turned up a few times. V usage is TRBV9 and J usage is TRBJ2-1, with D hard to call. This CDR3 is 15 amino acids long. The germline V gene has CDR1 SGDLS and CDR2 YYNGEE. With 0 bases removed from V and 3 bases from J, the gap between germline ends came to 10 bases. The CDR3 sequence: CASSVGDVNYNEQFF. The DNA of the CDR3 is TGTGCCAGCAGCGTAGGTGACGTCAACTACAATGAGCAGTTCTTC.

In its sample, this clone was seen many times. The rearrangement links TRBV18 to TRBJ2-1; 8 positions agree with TRBD2. V dropped 4 bases and J dropped 4; count of bases not matched to a gene: 9. Germline assignment: CDR1 KGHSH and CDR2 LQKENI. The CDR3 sequence is 16 residues long. CDR3 protein: CASSQAVIAGYNEQFF. The CDR3 DNA follows: TGTGCCAGCTCACAAGCGGTGATAGCGGGGTACAATGAGCAGTTCTTC.

A few counts support this clone. This chain links TRBV7-2 with TRBJ2-4; D is uncertain. From germline, CDR1 is SGHTA and CDR2 FQGNSA. CDR3 length: 12 amino acids. V dropped 1 base and J dropped 16 bases, with 14 bases sitting between them. CDR3 protein: CASSLGLNARYF. CDR3 bases: TGTGCCAGCAGCTTAGGATTAAATGCTCGTTACTTC.

The genes are TRBV4-3 and TRBJ2-1; 11 nucleotides line up with TRBD2. Germline assignment: CDR1 LGHNA and CDR2 YSLEER. This CDR3 is built from 17 residues. With V trimmed by 0 bases and J by 6 bases, 7 bases remained unmatched. CDR3 sequence (DNA): TGCGCCAGCAGCCAAGAGACACTAGCGGGAGCAGGCAATGAGCAGTTCTTC. This encodes CASSQETLAGAGNEQFF.

The V call is TRBV28, the J call TRBJ2-1; D is perhaps TRBD2 (5 bases). Germline CDR1 reads MDHEN; CDR2 reads SYDVKM. The CDR3 totals 18 residues. V dropped 6 bases and J dropped 0 bases, with 21 bases sitting between them. CDR3 nucleotide sequence: TGTGCCAGCAGCTCCCCCTCGTTGGGGAGAAGCTCCTACAATGAGCAGTTCTTC. The encoded protein is CASSSPSLGRSSYNEQFF. The full variable domain, its missing parts supplied by reference TRBV28 and TRBJ2-1, is DVKVTQSSRYLVKRTGEKVFLECVQDMDHENMFWYRQDPGLGLRLIYFSYDVKMKEKGDIPEGYSVSREKKERFSLILESASTNQTSMYLCASSSPSLGRSSYNEQFFGPGTRLTVL.

In regard to this clone: A read error may be the cause here, since a much bigger clone is one base away. Other DNA sequences in this sample translate to the same CDR3. This chain connects TRBV2 to TRBJ2-3; D gene ambiguous. The germline CDR1 and CDR2 sequences are SNHLY and FYNNEI. V was cut by 6 bases and J by 0 bases, with 1 base left in between. The CDR3 sequence is 11 residues long. CDR3 in amino acids: CASSSTDTQYF. The CDR3 DNA reads TGTGCCAGCAGCAGCACAGATACGCAGTATTTT.

This clone has only a few counts. The rearrangement links TRBV11-2 to TRBJ2-1; D is possibly TRBD1 (6 bases). The V and J ends lost 2 bases and 8 bases respectively, with 13 bases between them. The CDR3 spans 14 residues. Germline V CDR1 and CDR2: SGHAT, FQNNGV. The CDR3 loop is CASSLYLDSHEQFF. CDR3 DNA: TGTGCCAGCAGCTTATACTTGGACAGTCATGAGCAGTTCTTC.

At least ten counts were recorded for this clone. The same CDR3 is also encoded by other DNA sequences in this sample. The chain links TRBV7-9 to TRBJ1-5; 11 positions match TRBD1. CDR1 and CDR2 from the germline V gene are SEHNR and FQNEAQ (reference sequence). J was trimmed by 0 bases and V by 5 bases; bases with no gene match: 3. The CDR3 is 16 residues long. CDR3 residues: CASSPGQGDSNQPQHF. The CDR3 DNA reads as TGTGCCAGCAGCCCGGGACAGGGGGATAGCAATCAGCCCCAGCATTTT.

This clone was seen ten or more times. Other DNA sequences within the sample encode an identical CDR3. The V and J genes are TRBV4-3 and TRBJ2-3; the match to TRBD2 covers 7 bases. Unmatched junction bases numbered 4, after V lost 1 base and J lost 3 bases. The length of the CDR3 is 15 residues. The germline V gene encodes CDR1 LGHNA and CDR2 YSLEER. This chain's CDR3 is CASSQAGGGTDTQYF. The CDR3 bases are TGCGCCAGCAGCCAAGCGGGCGGGGGTACAGATACGCAGTATTTT.

This chain links TRBV7-9 with TRBJ1-1, with a weak D call TRBD1 (5 bases). Trimming pared 3 bases from V and 2 bases from J, leaving 10 bases between. The CDR3 extends over 14 amino acids. CDR1 is SEHNR, CDR2 FQNEAQ, per germline (reference sequence). This chain's CDR3 is CASSFGTVNTEAFF. As DNA, the CDR3 is TGTGCCAGCAGCTTCGGGACTGTTAACACTGAAGCTTTCTTT.

This clone was observed a handful of times. The chain joins TRBV27 to TRBJ1-2, with D perhaps TRBD1 (6 bases). Trimming took 8 bases from V and 0 from J, leaving 19 bases between them. Looked up from germline, CDR1 is MNHEY and CDR2 is SMNVEV (reference sequence). The CDR3 length is 16 residues. The CDR3 here is CASATYRAIANYGYTF. The CDR3 DNA sequence: TGTGCCAGCGCTACTTACAGGGCCATAGCTAACTATGGCTACACCTTC.

V and J are TRBV25-1 and TRBJ2-7; the D gene is possibly TRBD2 (5 bases). The CDR3 consists of 14 residues. V lost 3 bases, J lost 7 bases, and 16 bases lay in between. Germline-derived CDR1 and CDR2 are MGHDK and SYGVNS. This CDR3 reads CASSDFASRGEQYF. CDR3 sequence (DNA): TGTGCCAGCAGTGACTTCGCCAGCCGGGGTGAGCAGTACTTC.

This clone was detected a few times. The chain recombines TRBV14 with TRBJ2-2; weak D call: TRBD2 (6 bases). V was shortened by 0 bases and J by 6 bases, with 11 bases between the two germline ends. Per the germline V gene, CDR1 is SGHDN and CDR2 is FVKESK. This CDR3 has 15 residues. The CDR3, as DNA: TGTGCCAGCAGCCAAGAAGGGAGGTGGCCCGGGGAGCTGTTTTTT. Translating gives CASSQEGRWPGELFF.

V and J are TRBV18 and TRBJ1-1; D gene uncertain. Trimming left V 3 bases short and J 1 base short, with 12 bases between. Germline-derived CDR1 and CDR2 are KGHSH and LQKENI. The CDR3 is 15 residues long. DNA for the CDR3: TGTGCCAGCTCACCGGATTTGGGAGGGAACACTGAAGCTTTCTTT. It yields the protein CASSPDLGGNTEAFF.

The CDR3 loop reads CASSLGREQQEQFF. The CDR3 region has the DNA TGCGCCAGCAGCTTGGGGAGGGAGCAACAAGAGCAGTTCTTC. The V gene is TRBV5-1, the J gene TRBJ2-1; D may be TRBD2 (6 bases). The CDR3 runs 14 residues. With 0 bases removed from V and 10 bases from J, the gap between germline ends came to 14 bases. The V gene's germline CDR1 is SGHRS and CDR2 YFSETQ.

This clone was counted only a few times. The genes are TRBV27 and TRBJ2-6; the D is unclear. CDR3 size: 17 residues. The V end lost 6 bases, the J end lost 0 bases, and 15 bases lay between the germline ends. Per germline, CDR1 MNHEY and CDR2 SMNVEV (reference sequence). CDR3 sequence (DNA): TGTGCCAGCAGCCACGGACCCCTTACCTCTGGGGCCAACGTCCTGACTTTC. This gives the protein CASSHGPLTSGANVLTF.

This sequence joins TRBV28 and TRBJ2-3; 12 bases are shared with TRBD2. Germline trimming cut 5 bases from V and 0 bases from J; bases unmatched to any gene: 6. Germline assignment: CDR1 MDHEN and CDR2 SYDVKM. The CDR3 has 17 residues. CDR3 DNA: TGTGCCAGCAGTGATTGGACTAGCGGGGCTAGCACAGATACGCAGTATTTT. Amino acids: CASSDWTSGASTDTQYF.

V is TRBV5-1 and J is TRBJ2-3, with TRBD1 matching 7 bases. After removal of 1 base from V and 0 bases from J, the junction contained 8 bases not matched to a gene. Germline CDR1 SGHRS, CDR2 YFSETQ. The CDR3 has 17 residues. The DNA for the CDR3 is TGCGCCAGCAGCTTGTCAGGGGGATTGGTTAGCACAGATACGCAGTATTTT. As protein: CASSLSGGLVSTDTQYF.

The chain joins TRBV18 to TRBJ1-5; D is undetermined. V lost 3 bases and J lost 4, with 13 bases in between. The CDR3 has 15 residues. Per germline, CDR1 KGHSH and CDR2 LQKENI. The CDR3 DNA sequence: TGTGCCAGCTCACCTCAGTCTCCCCCGAATCAGCCCCAGCATTTT. It yields the protein CASSPQSPPNQPQHF.

The genes are TRBV7-2 and TRBJ2-7; D uncertain. This CDR3 is built from 13 residues. Deletions cut 3 bases from V and 0 bases from J, with 6 bases between. The germline V gene encodes CDR1 SGHTA and CDR2 FQGNSA. CDR3 bases: TGTGCCAGCAGCTTGGGTTTCTCCTACGAGCAGTACTTC. Translation gives CASSLGFSYEQYF.

The genes are TRBV4-2 and TRBJ2-7; TRBD1 matches 7 bases. With 4 bases clipped from V and 2 bases from J, the junction kept 8 bases outside the gene matches. CDR1 LGHNA and CDR2 YNFKEQ come from the germline V gene. The CDR3 consists of 15 residues. CDR3 nucleotide sequence: TGTGCCAGCAGCCTCTACGGCACAGGGGCCTACGAGCAGTACTTC. It encodes CASSLYGTGAYEQYF.

The chain carries TRBV7-9 and TRBJ1-2; TRBD1 is a possible D gene (6 bases). The V gene's germline CDR1 is SEHNR and CDR2 FQNEAQ (reference sequence). The ends were cut back, 5 bases at V and 4 bases at J, with 14 bases in the middle. The CDR3 runs to 14 residues. CDR3 sequence: CASSIQGVFYGYTF. Here the CDR3 DNA reads TGTGCCAGCAGCATACAGGGCGTTTTCTATGGCTACACCTTC.

This clone came up a few times. The rearrangement links TRBV19 to TRBJ1-5; D remains ambiguous. The V and J ends lost 6 bases and 6 bases respectively, with 12 bases between them. Per germline, CDR1 LNHDA and CDR2 SQIVND (reference sequence). This CDR3 region has 13 residues. As DNA, the CDR3 is TGTGCCAGTAGCAGCACGGGCGTTCAGCCCCAGCATTTT. Translation gives CASSSTGVQPQHF.

The sample holds a few counts of this clone. The V call is TRBV5-1, the J call TRBJ2-5, with D possibly being TRBD2 (6 bases). Germline V gene lookup returns CDR1 SGHRS and CDR2 YFSETQ. CDR3 length equals 15 residues. V lost 5 bases and J 3 bases, leaving 17 bases between the germline ends. In DNA form, the CDR3 reads TGCGCCAGCAGTAACGCGGGGAAGAGGGAAGAGACCCAGTACTTC. This codes for CASSNAGKREETQYF.